What follows are 8 T cell receptor beta chains derived from one specimen sequenced in a study of T cells after yellow fever vaccination (dated by TCRdb to between 2019 and 2020). The sample's treatment or condition, from its label and the paper: live attenuated yellow fever vaccine strain. The library was generated by 5' RACE. The reads were generated on an Illumina NovaSeq 6000. In TCRdb, the public reads were trimmed at Q25 with fastp and aligned with MiXCR, with productive beta chains retained. One record per CDR3 amino acid sequence lists the most common genes and DNA. Present in this sample are about 320,000 distinct CDR3 sequences, about 4.5% of which were seen just once. Clones ranked in the top ten supply approximately 19% of the sample. Here the sequenced sample was PBMCs, taken 15 days after the yellow fever booster vaccination. The receptors were sampled from a man aged 18 to 35 who received the YFV17D yellow fever vaccine.

The table lists this clonotype with many counts. This chain links TRBV12-3 or TRBV12-4 with TRBJ2-7; TRBD1 aligns across 7 bases. The CDR3 spans 14 residues. The J segment lost 3 bases and the V segment lost 7 bases, leaving 9 bases of the junction unmatched. CDR3 in DNA: TGTGCCAGCACCTGGACGGGACAGATCTACGAGCAGTACTTC. It translates to CASTWTGQIYEQYF.

The chain links TRBV4-2 to TRBJ2-5; 9 positions agree with TRBD2. The ends lost 5 bases at V and 0 bases at J; junction bases unmatched: 7. CDR1 is LGHNA and CDR2 is YNFKEQ in the germline V gene. The CDR3 runs to 16 residues. The CDR3, as DNA: TGTGCCAGCAGCAAAGGGGTAGCGGGGGACCAAGAGACCCAGTACTTC. Translation gives CASSKGVAGDQETQYF.

This clonotype has a handful of counts. This rearrangement joins TRBV18 to TRBJ2-5; D not resolved. CDR1 is KGHSH, CDR2 LQKENI, per germline. The CDR3 spans 14 residues. Trimming removed 4 bases at V and 2 bases at J, with 11 bases between. CDR3 sequence (DNA): TGTGCCAGCTCACGGGCTAGTGAGCAAGAGACCCAGTACTTC. This gives the protein CASSRASEQETQYF.

This clonotype was found a few times. The CDR3 protein is CSVETPLAGEGSYEQYF. CDR3 coding DNA: TGCAGCGTTGAAACCCCTCTAGCGGGGGAGGGCTCCTACGAGCAGTACTTC. The chain combines TRBV29-1 with TRBJ2-7, with TRBD2 identical over 10 bases. The V segment lost 2 bases and the J segment 0 bases; nucleotides outside the gene matches: 10. Germline V CDR1 and CDR2: SQVTM, ANQGSEA. This CDR3 is built from 17 residues.

This clonotype has a handful of counts. The chain has TRBV3-1 and TRBJ2-3; 11 bases line up with TRBD2. Per germline, CDR1 LGHDT and CDR2 YNNKEL (reference sequence). The CDR3 contains 18 residues. Unmatched junction bases numbered 9, after V lost 0 bases and J lost 4 bases. The CDR3 spells CASSQDSTSGAVPDTQYF. CDR3 DNA sequence: TGTGCCAGCAGCCAAGATTCGACTAGCGGGGCCGTACCAGATACGCAGTATTTT.

The chain is built from TRBV28 and TRBJ2-5, with D hard to call. Germline CDR1 and CDR2: MDHEN and SYDVKM. V lost 8 bases and J 4 bases, leaving 5 bases between the germline ends. The CDR3 has 10 residues. CDR3 in DNA: TGTGCCAGCGGGTCAGAGACCCAGTACTTC. Its protein product is CASGSETQYF.

This clonotype was recorded at least ten times. V gene TRBV7-2 combines with J gene TRBJ1-5, with D hard to call. CDR3 length: 15 amino acids. Germline assignment: CDR1 SGHTA and CDR2 FQGNSA. V shed 2 bases and J shed 1 base, with 9 bases lying between them. The CDR3 coding sequence is TGTGCCAGCAGCTTAACCCATGAGAGCAATCAGCCCCAGCATTTT. Residues: CASSLTHESNQPQHF.

This clonotype was observed at least ten times. The rearrangement uses TRBV29-1 and TRBJ2-1; D unresolved. Germline-derived CDR1 and CDR2 are SQVTM and ANQGSEA. Between the trimmed V and J ends, which lost 4 bases and 7 bases, there was a span of 5 bases. This CDR3 comprises 10 residues. This CDR3 is CSVAQNEQFF. In nucleotides, the CDR3 is TGCAGCGTTGCCCAGAATGAGCAGTTCTTC.